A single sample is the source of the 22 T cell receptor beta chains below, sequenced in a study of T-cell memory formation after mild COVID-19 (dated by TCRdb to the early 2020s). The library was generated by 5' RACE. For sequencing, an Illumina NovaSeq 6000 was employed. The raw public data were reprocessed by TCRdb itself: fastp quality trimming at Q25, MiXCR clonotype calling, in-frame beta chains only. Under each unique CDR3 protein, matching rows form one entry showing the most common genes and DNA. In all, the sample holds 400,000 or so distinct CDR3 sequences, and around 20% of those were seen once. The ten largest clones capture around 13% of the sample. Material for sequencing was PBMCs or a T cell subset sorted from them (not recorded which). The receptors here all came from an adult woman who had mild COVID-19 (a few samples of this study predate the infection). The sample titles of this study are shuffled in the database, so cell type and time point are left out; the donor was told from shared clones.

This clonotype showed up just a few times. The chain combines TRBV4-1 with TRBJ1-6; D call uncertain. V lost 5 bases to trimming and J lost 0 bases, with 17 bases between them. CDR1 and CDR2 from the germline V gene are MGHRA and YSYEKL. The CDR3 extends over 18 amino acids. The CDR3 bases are TGCGCCAGCAGCAAAAGGGATATCGGTAGCTCCTATAATTCACCCCTCCACTTT. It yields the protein CASSKRDIGSSYNSPLHF.

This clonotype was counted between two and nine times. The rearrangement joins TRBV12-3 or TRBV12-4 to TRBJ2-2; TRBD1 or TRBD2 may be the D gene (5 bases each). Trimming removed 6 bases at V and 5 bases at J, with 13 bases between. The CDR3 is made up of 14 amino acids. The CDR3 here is CASSKGTETGELFF. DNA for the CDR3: TGTGCCAGCAGCAAGGGGACGGAGACCGGGGAGCTGTTTTTT.

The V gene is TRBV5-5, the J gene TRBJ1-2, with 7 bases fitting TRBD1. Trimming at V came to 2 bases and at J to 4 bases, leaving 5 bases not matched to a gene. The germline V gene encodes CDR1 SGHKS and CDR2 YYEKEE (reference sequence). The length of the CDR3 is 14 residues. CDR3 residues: CASSLWDSSYGYTF. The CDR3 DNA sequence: TGTGCCAGCAGCTTATGGGACAGTTCCTATGGCTACACCTTC.

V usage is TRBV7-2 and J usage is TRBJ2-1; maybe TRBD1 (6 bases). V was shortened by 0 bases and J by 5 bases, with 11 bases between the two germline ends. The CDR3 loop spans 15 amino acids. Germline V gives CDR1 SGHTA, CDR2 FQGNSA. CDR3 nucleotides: TGTGCCAGCAGCTTAGCATACCGGGACAACAATGAGCAGTTCTTC. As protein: CASSLAYRDNNEQFF.

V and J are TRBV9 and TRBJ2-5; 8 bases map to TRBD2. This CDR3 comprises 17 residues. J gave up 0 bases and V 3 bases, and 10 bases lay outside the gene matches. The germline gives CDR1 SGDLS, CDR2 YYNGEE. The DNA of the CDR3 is TGTGCCAGCAGCGACTTAGCGGGGACCGCCTACCAAGAGACCCAGTACTTC. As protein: CASSDLAGTAYQETQYF.

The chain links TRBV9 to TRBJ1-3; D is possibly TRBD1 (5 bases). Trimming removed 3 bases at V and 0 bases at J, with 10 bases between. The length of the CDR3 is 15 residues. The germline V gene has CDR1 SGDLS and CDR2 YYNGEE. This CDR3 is CASSAWGYSGNTIYF. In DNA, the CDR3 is TGTGCCAGCAGCGCTTGGGGGTACTCTGGAAACACCATATATTTT. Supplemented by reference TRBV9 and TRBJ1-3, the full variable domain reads DSGVTQTPKHLITATGQRVTLRCSPRSGDLSVYWYQQSLDQGLQFLIQYYNGEERAKGNILERFSAQQFPDLHSELNLSSLELGDSALYFCASSAWGYSGNTIYFGEGSWLTVV.

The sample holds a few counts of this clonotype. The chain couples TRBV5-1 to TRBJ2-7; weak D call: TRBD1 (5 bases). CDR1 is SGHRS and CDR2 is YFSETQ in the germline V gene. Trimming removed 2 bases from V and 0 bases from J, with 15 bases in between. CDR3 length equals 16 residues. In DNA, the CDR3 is TGCGCCAGCAGCTTCGACAGCTCTACCAGCTCCTACGAGCAGTACTTC. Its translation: CASSFDSSTSSYEQYF.

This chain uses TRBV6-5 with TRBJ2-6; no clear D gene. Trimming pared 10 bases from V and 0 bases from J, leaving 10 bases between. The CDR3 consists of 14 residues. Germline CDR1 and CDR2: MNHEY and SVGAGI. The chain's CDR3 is CATHRSSGANVLTF. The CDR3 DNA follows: TGTGCCACCCATCGGAGCTCTGGGGCCAACGTCCTGACTTTC.

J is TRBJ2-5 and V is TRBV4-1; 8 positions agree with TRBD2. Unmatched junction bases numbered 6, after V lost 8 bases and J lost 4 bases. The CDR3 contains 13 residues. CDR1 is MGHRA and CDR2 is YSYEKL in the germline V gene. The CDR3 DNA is TGCGCCAGCGGCGGGGGGCCGGGAGAGACCCAGTACTTC. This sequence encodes CASGGGPGETQYF.

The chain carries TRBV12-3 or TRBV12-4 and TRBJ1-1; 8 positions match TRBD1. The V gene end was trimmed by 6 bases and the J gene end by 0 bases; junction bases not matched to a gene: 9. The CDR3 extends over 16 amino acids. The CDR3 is CASRPGTGRMNTEAFF. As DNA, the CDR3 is TGTGCCAGCAGGCCGGGGACAGGTCGAATGAACACTGAAGCTTTCTTT.

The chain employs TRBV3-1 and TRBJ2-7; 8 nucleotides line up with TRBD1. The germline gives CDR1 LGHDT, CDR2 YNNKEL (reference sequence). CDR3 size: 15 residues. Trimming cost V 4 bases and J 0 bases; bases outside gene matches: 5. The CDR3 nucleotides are TGTGCCAGCAGCCCCCGGGACAGGAGCTCCTACGAGCAGTACTTC. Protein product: CASSPRDRSSYEQYF.

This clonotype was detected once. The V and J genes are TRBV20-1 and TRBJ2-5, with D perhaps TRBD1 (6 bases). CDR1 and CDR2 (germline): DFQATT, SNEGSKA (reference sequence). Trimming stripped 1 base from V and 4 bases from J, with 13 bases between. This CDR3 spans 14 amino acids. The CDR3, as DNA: TGCAGTGCTAGAGGGCAGGGGCCACGAGAGACCCAGTACTTC. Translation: CSARGQGPRETQYF.

The CDR3: CSASDRTDTQYF. The CDR3 coding sequence is TGCAGTGCTAGTGACCGCACAGATACGCAGTATTTT. The rearrangement joins TRBV20-1 to TRBJ2-3; D unclear. The CDR3 has 12 residues. Germline V gene sequence: CDR1 DFQATT, CDR2 SNEGSKA (reference sequence). With 3 bases removed from V and 1 base from J, the gap between germline ends came to 5 bases.

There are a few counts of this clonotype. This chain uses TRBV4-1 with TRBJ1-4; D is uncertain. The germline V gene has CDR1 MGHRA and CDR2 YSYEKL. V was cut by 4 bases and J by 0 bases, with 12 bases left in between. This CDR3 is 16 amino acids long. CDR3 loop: CASSRRAGTTNEKLFF. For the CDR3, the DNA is TGCGCCAGCAGCCGACGGGCCGGAACAACTAATGAAAAACTGTTTTTT.

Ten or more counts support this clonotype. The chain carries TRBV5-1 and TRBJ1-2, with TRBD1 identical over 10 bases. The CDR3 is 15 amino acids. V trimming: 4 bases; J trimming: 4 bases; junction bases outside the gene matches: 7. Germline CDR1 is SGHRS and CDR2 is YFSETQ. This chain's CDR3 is CASSPETGGAYGYTF. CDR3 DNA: TGCGCCAGCAGCCCGGAGACAGGGGGCGCCTATGGCTACACCTTC.

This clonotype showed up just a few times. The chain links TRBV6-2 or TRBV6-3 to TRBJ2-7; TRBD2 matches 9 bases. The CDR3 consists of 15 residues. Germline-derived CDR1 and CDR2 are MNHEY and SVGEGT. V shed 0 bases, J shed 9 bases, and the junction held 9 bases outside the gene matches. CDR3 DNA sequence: TGTGCCAGCAGTTACTCGTCTAGCGGGGCCTTGGGGCAGTACTTC. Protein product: CASSYSSSGALGQYF.

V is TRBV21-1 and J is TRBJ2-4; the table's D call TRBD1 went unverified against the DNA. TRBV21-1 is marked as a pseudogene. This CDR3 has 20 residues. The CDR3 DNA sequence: TGTGCCAGCAGTCTAGCCCCCTCCCCCGGGACAGGGAAAGCCAAAAACATTCAGTACTTC. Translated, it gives CASSLAPSPGTGKAKNIQYF.

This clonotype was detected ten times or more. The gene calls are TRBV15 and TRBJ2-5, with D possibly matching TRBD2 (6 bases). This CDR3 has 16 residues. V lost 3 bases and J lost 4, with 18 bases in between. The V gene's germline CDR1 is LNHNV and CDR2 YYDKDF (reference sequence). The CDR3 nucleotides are TGTGCCACCAGCAGTAGATCCGGGACTGAAATAGAGACCCAGTACTTC. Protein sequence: CATSSRSGTEIETQYF. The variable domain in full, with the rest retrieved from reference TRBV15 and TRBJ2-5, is DAMVIQNPRYQVTQFGKPVTLSCSQTLNHNVMYWYQQKSSQAPKLLFHYYDKDFNNEADTPDNFQSRRPNTSFCFLDIRSPGLGDTAMYLCATSSRSGTEIETQYFGPGTRLLVL.

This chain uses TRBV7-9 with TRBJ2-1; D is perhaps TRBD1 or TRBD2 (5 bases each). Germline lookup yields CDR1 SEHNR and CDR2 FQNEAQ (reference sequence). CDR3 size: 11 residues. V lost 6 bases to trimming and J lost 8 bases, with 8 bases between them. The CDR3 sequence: CASRRGDEQFF. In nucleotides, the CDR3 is TGTGCCAGCAGGCGAGGGGATGAGCAGTTCTTC.

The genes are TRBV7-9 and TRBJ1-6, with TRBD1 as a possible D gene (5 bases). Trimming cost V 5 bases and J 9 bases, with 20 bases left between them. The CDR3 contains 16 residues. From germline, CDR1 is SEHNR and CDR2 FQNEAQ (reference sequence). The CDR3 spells CASSLPGPSGPSPLHF. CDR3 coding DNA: TGTGCCAGCAGCCTCCCGGGACCCTCGGGCCCTTCACCCCTCCACTTT.

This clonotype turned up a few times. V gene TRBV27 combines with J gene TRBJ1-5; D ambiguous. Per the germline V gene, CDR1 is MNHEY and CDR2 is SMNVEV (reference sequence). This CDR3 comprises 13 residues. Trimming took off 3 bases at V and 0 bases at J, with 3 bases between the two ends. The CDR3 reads CASSFRSNQPQHF. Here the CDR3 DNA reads TGTGCCAGCAGTTTTCGTAGCAATCAGCCCCAGCATTTT.

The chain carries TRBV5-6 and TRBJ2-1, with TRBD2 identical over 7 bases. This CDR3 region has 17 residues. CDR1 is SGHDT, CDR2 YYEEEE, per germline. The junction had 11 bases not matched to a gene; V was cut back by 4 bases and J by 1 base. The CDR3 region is CASSPSWAGASYNEQFF. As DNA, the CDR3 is TGTGCCAGCAGCCCAAGTTGGGCGGGAGCTTCCTACAATGAGCAGTTCTTC.